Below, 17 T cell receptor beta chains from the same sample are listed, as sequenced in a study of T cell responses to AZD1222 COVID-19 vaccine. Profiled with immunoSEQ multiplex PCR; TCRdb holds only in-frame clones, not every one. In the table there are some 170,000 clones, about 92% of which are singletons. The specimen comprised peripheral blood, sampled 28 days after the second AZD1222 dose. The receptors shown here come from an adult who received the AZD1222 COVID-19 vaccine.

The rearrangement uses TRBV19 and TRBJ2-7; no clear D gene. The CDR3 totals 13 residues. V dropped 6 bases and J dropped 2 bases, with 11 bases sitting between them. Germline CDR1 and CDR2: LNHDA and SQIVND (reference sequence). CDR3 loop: CASRESSTYEQYF. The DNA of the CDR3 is TGTGCCAGTAGGGAGAGCTCAACCTACGAGCAGTACTTC.

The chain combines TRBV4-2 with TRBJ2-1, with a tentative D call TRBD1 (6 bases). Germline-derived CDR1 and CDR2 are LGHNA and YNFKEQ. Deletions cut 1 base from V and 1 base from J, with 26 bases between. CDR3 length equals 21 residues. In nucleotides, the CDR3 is TGTGCCAGCAGCCAAGTGGGGGTCCGCGTAGGGCTACAGGGTTCCTACAATGAGCAGTTCTTC. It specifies CASSQVGVRVGLQGSYNEQFF.

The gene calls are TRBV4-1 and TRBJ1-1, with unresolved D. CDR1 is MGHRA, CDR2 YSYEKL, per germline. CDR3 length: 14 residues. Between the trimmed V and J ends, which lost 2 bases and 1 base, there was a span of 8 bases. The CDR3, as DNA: TGCGCCAGCAGCCAAAGCGGTGCGAACACTGAAGCTTTCTTT. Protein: CASSQSGANTEAFF.

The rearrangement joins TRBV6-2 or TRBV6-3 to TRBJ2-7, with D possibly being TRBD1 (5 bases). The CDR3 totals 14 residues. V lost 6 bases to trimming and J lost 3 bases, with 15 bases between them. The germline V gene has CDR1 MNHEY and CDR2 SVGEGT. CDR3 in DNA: TGTGCCAGCAGCCTCGCACCCGACAGCTACGAGCAGTACTTC. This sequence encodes CASSLAPDSYEQYF.

The CDR3 sequence: CASSQEGSFPGELFF. The CDR3 nucleotides are TGCGCCAGCAGCCAAGAAGGCAGTTTCCCCGGGGAGCTGTTTTTT. The chain links TRBV4-1 to TRBJ2-2; unclear D gene. CDR1 is MGHRA and CDR2 is YSYEKL in the germline V gene. The CDR3 sequence is 15 residues long. V lost 0 bases and J lost 6, with 11 bases in between.

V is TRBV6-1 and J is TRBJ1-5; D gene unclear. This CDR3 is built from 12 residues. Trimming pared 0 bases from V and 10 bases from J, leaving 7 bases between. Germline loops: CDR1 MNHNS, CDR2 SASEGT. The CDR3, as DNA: TGTGCCAGCAGTGAAGCGAGGCCCCCCCAGCATTTT. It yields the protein CASSEARPPQHF.

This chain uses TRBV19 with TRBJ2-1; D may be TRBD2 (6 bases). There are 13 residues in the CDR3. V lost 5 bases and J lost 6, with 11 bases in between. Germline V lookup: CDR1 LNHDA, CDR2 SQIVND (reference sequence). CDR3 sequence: CASSSGSGNEQFF. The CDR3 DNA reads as TGTGCCAGTAGTTCTGGTAGCGGCAATGAGCAGTTCTTC.

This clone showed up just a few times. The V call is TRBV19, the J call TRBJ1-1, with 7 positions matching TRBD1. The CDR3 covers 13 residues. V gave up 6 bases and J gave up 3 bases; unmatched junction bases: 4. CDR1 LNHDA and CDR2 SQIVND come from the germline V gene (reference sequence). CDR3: CASRWGQHTEAFF. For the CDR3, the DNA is TGTGCCAGTAGATGGGGACAGCACACTGAAGCTTTCTTT.

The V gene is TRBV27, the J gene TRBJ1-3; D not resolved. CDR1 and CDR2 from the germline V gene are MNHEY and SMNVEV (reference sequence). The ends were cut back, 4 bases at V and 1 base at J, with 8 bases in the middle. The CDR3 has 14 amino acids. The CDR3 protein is CASSSRLSGNTIYF. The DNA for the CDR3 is TGTGCCAGCAGTTCCAGGCTATCTGGAAACACCATATATTTT.

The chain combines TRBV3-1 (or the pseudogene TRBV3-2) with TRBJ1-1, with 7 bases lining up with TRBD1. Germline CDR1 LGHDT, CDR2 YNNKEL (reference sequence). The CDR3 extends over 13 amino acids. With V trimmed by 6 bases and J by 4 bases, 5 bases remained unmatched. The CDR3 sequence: CASRTGMGTEAFF. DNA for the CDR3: TGTGCCAGCAGGACAGGGATGGGCACTGAAGCTTTCTTT.

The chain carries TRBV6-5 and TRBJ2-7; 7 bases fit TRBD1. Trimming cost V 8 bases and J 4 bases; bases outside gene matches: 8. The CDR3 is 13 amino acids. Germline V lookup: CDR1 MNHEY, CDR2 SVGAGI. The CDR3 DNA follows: TGTGCCAGCGCTCGGGACAGATTGTACGAGCAGTACTTC. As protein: CASARDRLYEQYF.

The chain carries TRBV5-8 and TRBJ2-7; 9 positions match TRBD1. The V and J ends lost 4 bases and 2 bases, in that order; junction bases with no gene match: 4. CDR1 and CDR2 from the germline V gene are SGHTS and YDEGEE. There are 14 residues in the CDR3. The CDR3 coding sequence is TGTGCCAGCAGCCCGTGGACAGGGGCCTACGAGCAGTACTTC. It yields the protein CASSPWTGAYEQYF. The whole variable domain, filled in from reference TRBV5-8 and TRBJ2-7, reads EAGVTQSPTHLIKTRGQQATLRCSPISGHTSVYWYQQALGLGLQFLLWYDEGEERNRGNFPPRFSGRQFPNYSSELNVNALELEDSALYLCASSPWTGAYEQYFGPGTRLTVT.

The CDR3 spells CASSQPRDGPYEQYF. Written as DNA, the CDR3 is TGCGCCAGCAGCCAACCCCGGGACGGACCCTACGAGCAGTACTTC. The chain carries TRBV4-1 and TRBJ2-7; either TRBD1 or TRBD2 may supply D (5 bases each). The length of the CDR3 is 15 residues. Per the germline V gene, CDR1 is MGHRA and CDR2 is YSYEKL. Trimming took off 2 bases at V and 2 bases at J, with 13 bases between the two ends.

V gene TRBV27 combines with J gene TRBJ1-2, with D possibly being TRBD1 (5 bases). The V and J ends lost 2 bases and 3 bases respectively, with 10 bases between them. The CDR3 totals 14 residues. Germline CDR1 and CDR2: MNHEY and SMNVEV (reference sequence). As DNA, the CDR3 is TGTGCCAGCAGTTTACTCCGGGGGGACTATGGCTACACCTTC. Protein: CASSLLRGDYGYTF.

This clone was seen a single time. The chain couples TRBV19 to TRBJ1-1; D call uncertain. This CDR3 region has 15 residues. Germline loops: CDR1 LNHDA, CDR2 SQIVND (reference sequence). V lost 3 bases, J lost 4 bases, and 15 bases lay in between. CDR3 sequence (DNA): TGTGCCAGTAGTATCCACGCATCCTTGGGCACTGAAGCTTTCTTT. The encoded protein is CASSIHASLGTEAFF.

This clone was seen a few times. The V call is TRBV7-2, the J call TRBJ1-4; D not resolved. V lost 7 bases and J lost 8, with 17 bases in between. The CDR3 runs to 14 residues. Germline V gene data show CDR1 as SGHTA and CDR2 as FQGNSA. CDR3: CASKLEGLQEKLFF. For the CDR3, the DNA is TGTGCCAGCAAGCTTGAAGGGCTGCAGGAAAAACTGTTTTTT.

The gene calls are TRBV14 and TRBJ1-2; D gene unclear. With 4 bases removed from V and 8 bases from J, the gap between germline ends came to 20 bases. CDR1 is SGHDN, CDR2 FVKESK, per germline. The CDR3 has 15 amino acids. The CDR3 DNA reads TGTGCCAGCAGCCCTACCTATGGATCTTCAGGAGGCTACACCTTC. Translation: CASSPTYGSSGGYTF. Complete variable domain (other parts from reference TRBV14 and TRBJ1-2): EAGVTQFPSHSVIEKGQTVTLRCDPISGHDNLYWYRRVMGKEIKFLLHFVKESKQDESGMPNNRFLAERTGGTYSTLKVQPAELEDSGVYFCASSPTYGSSGGYTFGSGTRLTVV.